A selection of T cell receptor beta chains follows, all from one sample in a study of T cell repertoires in cytomegalovirus infection. TCRdb reanalysed the reads using MiXCR and keeps one entry per CDR3 protein. The sample contains around 280,000 distinct CDR3 sequences, approximately 15% of which appear only once. The specimen sequenced was PBMCs. The source is a human donor in good health (CMV status not recorded). Some clones in this sample may be carry-over from other donors' samples. Each CDR3 is given without its conserved first and last residue.

TRBV29-1	TRBJ2-5	SADAHYRPGETQY
TRBV20-1	TRBJ1-2	SATTPGGNSGYT
TRBV5-6	TRBJ2-2	ASSLDRGTGELF
TRBV9	TRBJ2-5	ASSAQGGQETQY
TRBV7-9	TRBJ1-5	ASSLIGQGQPQH
TRBV20-1	TRBJ2-5	SARGLGDQETQY
TRBV12-3/TRBV12-4	TRBJ2-1	ASSWGLAGGYEQF
TRBV20-1	TRBJ2-5	SASPGTSGLPETQY
TRBV2	TRBJ2-4	ASTRAGLAKNIQY
TRBV7-2	TRBJ1-5	ASSSSRGYSNQPQH
TRBV7-2	TRBJ2-1	ASSRALAGISVEQF
TRBV29-1	TRBJ1-1	SVGSPGQGAEAF
TRBV7-9	TRBJ1-1	ASSTDTNTEAF
TRBV6-1	TRBJ2-3	ANSGAGGPDTQY
TRBV7-2	TRBJ2-1	ASSLLPSPGSSYNEQF
TRBV7-2	TRBJ2-1	ASSLSSGFSSYNEQF
TRBV7-2	TRBJ2-1	ASSLRGTRYNEQF
TRBV12-3/TRBV12-4	TRBJ2-5	ASSQTKRGQETQY
TRBV6-5	TRBJ2-7	ASSYIIGGVYEQY
TRBV5-6	TRBJ2-7	ASSTRTGEF
TRBV15	TRBJ1-4	ATSRPGAASEKLF
TRBV7-8	TRBJ2-3	ASSPQALASTDTQY
TRBV20-1	TRBJ1-4	SARDWARAAEKLF
TRBV6-5	TRBJ2-7	ASSYSRDLSYEQY
TRBV20-1	TRBJ2-7	SAGTSGRVFPHEQY
TRBV7-2	TRBJ2-3	ASRQTSGLSTDTQY
TRBV6-1	TRBJ1-1	ASTDPQGMDEAF
TRBV2	TRBJ2-5	ASSRAQETQY
TRBV20-1	TRBJ2-2	SARDRGWQNRNTGELF
TRBV5-1	TRBJ1-1	ASSLAVVGTANTEAF